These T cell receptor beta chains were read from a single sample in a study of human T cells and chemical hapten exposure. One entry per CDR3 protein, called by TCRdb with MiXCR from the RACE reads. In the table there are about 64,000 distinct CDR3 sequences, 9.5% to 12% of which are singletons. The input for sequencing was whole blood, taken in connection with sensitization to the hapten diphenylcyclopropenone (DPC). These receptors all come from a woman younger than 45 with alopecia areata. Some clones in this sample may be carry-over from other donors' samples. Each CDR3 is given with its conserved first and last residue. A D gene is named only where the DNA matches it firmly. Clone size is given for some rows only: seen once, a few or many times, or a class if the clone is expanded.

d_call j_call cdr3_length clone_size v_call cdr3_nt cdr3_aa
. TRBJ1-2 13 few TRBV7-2 TGTGCCAGCAGCTTAGATTGGGGAGGAGGCTACACCTTC CASSLDWGGGYTF
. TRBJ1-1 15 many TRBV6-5 TGTGCCAGCAGTACGGCGGGAGGGATGAACACTGAAGCTTTCTTT CASSTAGGMNTEAFF
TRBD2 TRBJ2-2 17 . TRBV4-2 TGTGCCAGCAGCCATCAGGGCGGGGGGCCGGACACCGGGGAGCTGTTTTTT CASSHQGGGPDTGELFF
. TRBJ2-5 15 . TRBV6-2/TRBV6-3 TGTGCCAGCAGTTACGAGGGTATGGTTCTGAAGACCCAGTACTTC CASSYEGMVLKTQYF
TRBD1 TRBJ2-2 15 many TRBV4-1 TGCGCCAGCTCGCCCAGACAGGGGATCACCGGGGAGCTGTTTTTT CASSPRQGITGELFF
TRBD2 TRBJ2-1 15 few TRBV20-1 TGCAGTGCTACCAGCGGGAAAAGAAGCGACAATGAGCAGTTCTTC CSATSGKRSDNEQFF
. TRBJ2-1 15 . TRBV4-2 TGTGCCAGCAGACATCTAGCGTCGACCTACAATGAGCAGTTCTTC CASRHLASTYNEQFF
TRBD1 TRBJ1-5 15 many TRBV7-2 TGTGCCAGCAGCTTAATCCAGGGGGCCGGGCAGCCCCAGCATTTT CASSLIQGAGQPQHF
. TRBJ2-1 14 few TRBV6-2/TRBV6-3 TGTGCCAGCAGTTACTCTGGTGGCGGGAATGAGCAGTTCTTC CASSYSGGGNEQFF
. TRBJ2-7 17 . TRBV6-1 TGTGCCAGCAGTGTTCAGGGCAGGAGCCCACTTTCCTACGAGCAGTACTTC CASSVQGRSPLSYEQYF
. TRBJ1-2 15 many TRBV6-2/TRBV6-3 TGTGCCAGCAGTTACCCTCCTGATTGGAACTATGGCTACACCTTC CASSYPPDWNYGYTF
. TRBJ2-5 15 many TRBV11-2 TGTGCCAGCAGCTTAGTTCTTGGCCAGCAAGAGACCCAGTACTTC CASSLVLGQQETQYF
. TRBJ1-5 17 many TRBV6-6 TGTGCCAGCACAACTAGGCCCACTACGGCAAGCAATCAGCCCCAGCATTTT CASTTRPTTASNQPQHF
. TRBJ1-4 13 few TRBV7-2 TGTGCCAGCAGCTTAGGAGGCAAGGAAAAACTGTTTTTT CASSLGGKEKLFF
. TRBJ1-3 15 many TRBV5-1 TGCGCCAGCAGCTTGGACGGTATCTCTGGAAACACCATATATTTT CASSLDGISGNTIYF
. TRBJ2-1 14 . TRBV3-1 TGTGCCAGCACCGTTCCTGGGGCCAACAATGAGCAGTTCTTC CASTVPGANNEQFF
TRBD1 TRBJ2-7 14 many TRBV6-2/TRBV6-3 TGTGCCAGCAGTCCTCGACAGGGGGCCTACGAGCAGTACTTC CASSPRQGAYEQYF
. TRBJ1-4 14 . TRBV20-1 TGCAGTGCTAGAGAACCCCCCGCGGGTGAAAAACTGTTTTTT CSAREPPAGEKLFF
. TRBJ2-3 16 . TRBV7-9 TGTGCCAGCAGCCCAAAAACTAGCCGGGGCGCAGATACGCAGTATTTT CASSPKTSRGADTQYF
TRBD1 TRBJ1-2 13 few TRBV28 TGTGCCAGCGGGACAGTCATTAACTATGGCTACACCTTC CASGTVINYGYTF
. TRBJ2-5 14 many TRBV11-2 TGTGCCAGCAGCCAGGGACAAGTACAAGAGACCCAGTACTTC CASSQGQVQETQYF
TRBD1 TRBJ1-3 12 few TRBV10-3 TGTGCCATCGGGACAGCTGGAAACACCATATATTTT CAIGTAGNTIYF
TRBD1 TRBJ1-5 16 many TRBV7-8 TGTGCCAGCAGCTTAGCGACGGCAGGGGGTCTGCAGCCCCAGCATTTT CASSLATAGGLQPQHF
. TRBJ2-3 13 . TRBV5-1 TGCGCCAGCAGATCTCCTGGGTCAGATACGCAGTATTTT CASRSPGSDTQYF
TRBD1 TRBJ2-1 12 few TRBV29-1 TGCAGCGTTGATACAGGGGGCATAGAGCAGTTCTTC CSVDTGGIEQFF
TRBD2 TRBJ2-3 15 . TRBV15 TGTGCCACCAGCGTGAGCGGGGGGGCCACAGATACGCAGTATTTT CATSVSGGATDTQYF
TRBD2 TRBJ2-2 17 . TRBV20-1 TGCAGTGCTAGAGATCGGCTTAGCGGGATTTCAACCGGGGAGCTGTTTTTT CSARDRLSGISTGELFF
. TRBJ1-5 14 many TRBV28 TGTGCCGCGGGAGGGCAGGGCAGCAATCAGCCCCAGCATTTT CAAGGQGSNQPQHF
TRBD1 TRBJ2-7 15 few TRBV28 TGTGCCAGCAGTTTGTTGGGACAGGGAATCAGCGAGCAGTACTTC CASSLLGQGISEQYF
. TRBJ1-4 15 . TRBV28 TGTGCCAGCAGTTTCCACGACCGACAGAATGAAAAACTGTTTTTT CASSFHDRQNEKLFF
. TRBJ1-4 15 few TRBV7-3 TGTGCCAGCAGCTTAACGGCACAGGGAGGGGAAAAACTGTTTTTT CASSLTAQGGEKLFF
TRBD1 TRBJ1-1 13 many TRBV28 TGTGCCAGCAGGAGACAGGGTGGGACTGAAGCTTTCTTT CASRRQGGTEAFF
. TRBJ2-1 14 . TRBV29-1 TGCAGCGTTGATAGGGACACACCCTACAATGAGCAGTTCTTC CSVDRDTPYNEQFF
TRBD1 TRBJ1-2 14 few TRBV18 TGTGCCAGCTCTCCCATGGACAGGGGTTATGGCTACACCTTC CASSPMDRGYGYTF
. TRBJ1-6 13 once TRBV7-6 TGTGCCTCTGCGGGAGGGGTGCGGTCACCCCTCCACTTT CASAGGVRSPLHF
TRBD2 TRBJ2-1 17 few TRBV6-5 TGTGCCAGCAGATCTATACGGGGGGGCAACTCCTACAATGAGCAGTTCTTC CASRSIRGGNSYNEQFF
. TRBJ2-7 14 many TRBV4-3 TGCGCCAGCAGCGGGGGGACGGACGGCTACGAGCAGTACTTC CASSGGTDGYEQYF
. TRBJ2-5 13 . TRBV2 TGTGCCAGCGCAGGACCGAACAAAGAGACCCAGTACTTC CASAGPNKETQYF
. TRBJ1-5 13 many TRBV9 TGTGCCAGCAGCGTAGACACAACGCAGCCCCAGCATTTT CASSVDTTQPQHF
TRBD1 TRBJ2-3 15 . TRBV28 TGTGCCAGCAGTTTCCGTCAGGGGGCCTCAGATACGCAGTATTTT CASSFRQGASDTQYF
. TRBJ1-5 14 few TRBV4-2 TGTGCCAGCAGTCCTCCGGACAGTCGGCAGCCCCAGCATTTT CASSPPDSRQPQHF
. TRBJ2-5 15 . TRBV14 TGTGCCAGCAGCCAAGAATACAGGGTAGGAGAGACCCAGTACTTC CASSQEYRVGETQYF
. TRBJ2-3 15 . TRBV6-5 TGTGCCAGCAGTTACGGGCCGCAGGGTCGGTATACGCAGTATTTT CASSYGPQGRYTQYF
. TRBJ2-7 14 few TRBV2 TGTGCCAGCAGTCCAGCAGACAGGACGCAAGAGCAGTACTTC CASSPADRTQEQYF
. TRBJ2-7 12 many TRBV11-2 TGTGCCAGCAGCTTTTCGGCCTACGAGCAGTACTTC CASSFSAYEQYF